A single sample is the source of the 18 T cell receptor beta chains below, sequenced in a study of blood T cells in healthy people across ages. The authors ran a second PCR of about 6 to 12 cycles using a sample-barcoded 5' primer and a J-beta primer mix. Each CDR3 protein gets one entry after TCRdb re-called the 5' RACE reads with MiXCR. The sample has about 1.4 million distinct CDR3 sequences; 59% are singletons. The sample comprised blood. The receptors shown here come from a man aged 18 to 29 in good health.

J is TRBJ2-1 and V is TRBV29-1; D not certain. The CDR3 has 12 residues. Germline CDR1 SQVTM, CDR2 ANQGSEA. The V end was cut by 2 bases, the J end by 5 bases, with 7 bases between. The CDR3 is CSVEYVNNEQFF. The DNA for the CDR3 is TGCAGCGTTGAATACGTTAACAATGAGCAGTTCTTC.

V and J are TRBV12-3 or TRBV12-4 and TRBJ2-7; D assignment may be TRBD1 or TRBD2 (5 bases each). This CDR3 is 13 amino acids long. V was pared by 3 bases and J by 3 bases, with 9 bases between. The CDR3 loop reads CASSLRGNYEQYF. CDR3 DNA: TGTGCCAGCAGTTTGAGGGGTAACTACGAGCAGTACTTC.

CDR3 DNA sequence: TGTGCCAGCCCATGGGCTTTCTTT. Translation gives CASPWAFF. The V gene is TRBV7-9, the J gene TRBJ1-1; no clear D. The CDR3 contains 8 residues. The germline V gene encodes CDR1 SEHNR and CDR2 FQNEAQ (reference sequence). V was pared by 8 bases and J by 11 bases, with 6 bases between.

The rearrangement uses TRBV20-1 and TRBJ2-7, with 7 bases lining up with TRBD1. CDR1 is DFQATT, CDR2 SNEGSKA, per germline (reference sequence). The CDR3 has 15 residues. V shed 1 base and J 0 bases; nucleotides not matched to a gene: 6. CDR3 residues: CSARAPGTDSYEQYF. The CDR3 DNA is TGCAGTGCTAGAGCCCCCGGGACAGACTCCTACGAGCAGTACTTC.

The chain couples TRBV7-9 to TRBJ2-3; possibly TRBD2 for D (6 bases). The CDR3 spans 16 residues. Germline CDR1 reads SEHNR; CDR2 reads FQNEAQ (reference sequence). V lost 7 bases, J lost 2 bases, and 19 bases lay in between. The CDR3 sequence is CASTLWPRTTTDTQYF. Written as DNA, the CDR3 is TGTGCCAGCACCCTATGGCCCCGGACTACCACAGATACGCAGTATTTT.

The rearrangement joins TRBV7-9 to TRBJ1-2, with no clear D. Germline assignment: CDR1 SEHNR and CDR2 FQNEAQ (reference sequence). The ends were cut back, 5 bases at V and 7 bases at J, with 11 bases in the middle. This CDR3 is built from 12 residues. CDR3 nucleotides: TGTGCCAGCAGCGTCGGTCAGTCTGGCTACACCTTC. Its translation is CASSVGQSGYTF.

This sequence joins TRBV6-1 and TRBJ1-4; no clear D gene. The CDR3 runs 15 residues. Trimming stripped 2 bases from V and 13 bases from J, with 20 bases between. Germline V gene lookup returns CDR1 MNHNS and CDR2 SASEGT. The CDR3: CASSESNRDGLGLFF. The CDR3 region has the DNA TGTGCCAGCAGTGAATCAAACAGAGACGGCCTTGGACTGTTTTTT.

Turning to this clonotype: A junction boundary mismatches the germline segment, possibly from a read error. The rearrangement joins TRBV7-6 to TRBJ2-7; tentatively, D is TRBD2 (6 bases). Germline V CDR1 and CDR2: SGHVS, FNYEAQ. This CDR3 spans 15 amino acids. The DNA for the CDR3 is TGTGCCAGCACCTTAGATCCGGACTACTCCTACGAGCAGTACTTC. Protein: CASTLDPDYSYEQYF.

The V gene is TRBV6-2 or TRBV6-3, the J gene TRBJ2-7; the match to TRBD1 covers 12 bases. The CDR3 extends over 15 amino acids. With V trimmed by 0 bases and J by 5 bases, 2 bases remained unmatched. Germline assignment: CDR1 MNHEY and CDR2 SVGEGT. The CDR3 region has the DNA TGTGCCAGCAGTTACTCCGGGACAGGGGGCAACGAGCAGTACTTC. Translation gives CASSYSGTGGNEQYF.

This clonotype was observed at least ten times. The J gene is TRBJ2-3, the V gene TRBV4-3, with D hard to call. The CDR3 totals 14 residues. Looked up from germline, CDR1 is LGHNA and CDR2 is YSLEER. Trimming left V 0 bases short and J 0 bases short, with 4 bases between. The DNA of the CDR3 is TGCGCCAGCAGCCAAGACCTGAGCACAGATACGCAGTATTTT. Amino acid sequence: CASSQDLSTDTQYF.

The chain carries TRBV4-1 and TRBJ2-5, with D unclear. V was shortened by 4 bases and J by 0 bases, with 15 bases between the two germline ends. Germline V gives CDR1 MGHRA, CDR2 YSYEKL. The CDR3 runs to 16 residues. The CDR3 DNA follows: TGCGCCAGCAGCCGTCTAGTTATGCGAAACCAAGAGACCCAGTACTTC. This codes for CASSRLVMRNQETQYF.

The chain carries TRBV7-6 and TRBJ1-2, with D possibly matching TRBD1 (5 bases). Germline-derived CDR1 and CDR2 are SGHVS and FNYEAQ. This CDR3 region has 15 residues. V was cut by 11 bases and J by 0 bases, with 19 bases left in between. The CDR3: CACSAGLGPNYGYTF. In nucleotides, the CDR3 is TGTGCCTGCTCTGCAGGCTTGGGGCCTAACTATGGCTACACCTTC.

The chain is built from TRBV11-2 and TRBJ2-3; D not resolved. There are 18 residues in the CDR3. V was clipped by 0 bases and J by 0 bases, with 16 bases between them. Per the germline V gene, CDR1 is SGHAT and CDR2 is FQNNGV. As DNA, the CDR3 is TGTGCCAGCAGCTTAGACGTTGTAAGGATACTCAGCACAGATACGCAGTATTTT. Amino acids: CASSLDVVRILSTDTQYF.

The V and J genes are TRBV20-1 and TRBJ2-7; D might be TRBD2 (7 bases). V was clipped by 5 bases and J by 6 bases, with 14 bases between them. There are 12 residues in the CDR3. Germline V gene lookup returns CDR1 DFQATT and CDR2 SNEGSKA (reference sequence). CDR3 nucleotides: TGCAGTGCTTCAAAGGGGGGGCTCGAGCAGTACTTC. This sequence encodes CSASKGGLEQYF.

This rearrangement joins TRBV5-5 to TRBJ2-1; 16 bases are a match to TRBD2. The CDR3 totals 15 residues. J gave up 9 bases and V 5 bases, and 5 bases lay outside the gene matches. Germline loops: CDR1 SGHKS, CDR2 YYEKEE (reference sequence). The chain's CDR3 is CASSRGTSGRVEQFF. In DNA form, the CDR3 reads TGTGCCAGCAGTCGGGGGACTAGCGGGAGGGTTGAGCAGTTCTTC.

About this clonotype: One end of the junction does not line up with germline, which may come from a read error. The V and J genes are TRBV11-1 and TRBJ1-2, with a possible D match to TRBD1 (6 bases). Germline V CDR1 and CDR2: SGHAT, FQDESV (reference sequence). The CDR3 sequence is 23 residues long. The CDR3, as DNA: TGTGCCAGCAGATTAGCCGCGAGGATGACTAGGGAGAGGGTGCCTGACAGGAAGTTAGGCTACACCTTC. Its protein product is CASRLAARMTRERVPDRKLGYTF.

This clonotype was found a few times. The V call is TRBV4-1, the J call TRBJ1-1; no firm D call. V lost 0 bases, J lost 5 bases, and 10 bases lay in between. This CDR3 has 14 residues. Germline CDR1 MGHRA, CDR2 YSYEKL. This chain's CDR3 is CASSQEGRRTEAFF. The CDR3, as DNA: TGCGCCAGCAGCCAAGAGGGAAGAAGGACTGAAGCTTTCTTT.

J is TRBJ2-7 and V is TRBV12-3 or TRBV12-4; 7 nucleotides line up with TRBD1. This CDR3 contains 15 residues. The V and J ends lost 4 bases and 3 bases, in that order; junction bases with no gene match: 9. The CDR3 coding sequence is TGTGCCAGCAGTTCTCTGGGACAGCAAGACTACGAGCAGTACTTC. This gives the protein CASSSLGQQDYEQYF.